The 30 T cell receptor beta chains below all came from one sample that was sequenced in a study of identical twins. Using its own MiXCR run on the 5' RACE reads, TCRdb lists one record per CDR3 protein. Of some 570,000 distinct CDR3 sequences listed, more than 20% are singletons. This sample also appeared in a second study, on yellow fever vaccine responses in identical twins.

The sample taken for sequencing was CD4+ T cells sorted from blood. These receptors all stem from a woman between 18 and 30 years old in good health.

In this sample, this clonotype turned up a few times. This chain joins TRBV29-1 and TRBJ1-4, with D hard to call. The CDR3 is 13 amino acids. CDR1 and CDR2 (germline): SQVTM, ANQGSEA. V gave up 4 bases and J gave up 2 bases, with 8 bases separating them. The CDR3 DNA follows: TGCAGCGTTGGCAGCGCCACTAATGAAAAACTGTTTTTT. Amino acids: CSVGSATNEKLFF.

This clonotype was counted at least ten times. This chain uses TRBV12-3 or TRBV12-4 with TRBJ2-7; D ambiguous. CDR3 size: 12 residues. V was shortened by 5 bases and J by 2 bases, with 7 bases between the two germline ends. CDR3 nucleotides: TGTGCCAGCAGTCCCACTGCCTACGAGCAGTACTTC. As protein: CASSPTAYEQYF.

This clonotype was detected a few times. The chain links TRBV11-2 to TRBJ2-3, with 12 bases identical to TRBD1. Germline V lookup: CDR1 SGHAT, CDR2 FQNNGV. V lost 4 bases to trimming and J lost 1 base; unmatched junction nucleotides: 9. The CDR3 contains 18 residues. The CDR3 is CASSSAGTGGLGTDTQYF. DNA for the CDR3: TGTGCCAGCAGCTCCGCAGGGACAGGGGGCCTGGGCACAGATACGCAGTATTTT.

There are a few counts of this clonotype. CDR3 sequence (DNA): TGTGCCAGCAGCTCCAGACTAGCGAGCAATGAGCAGTTCTTC. Amino acid sequence: CASSSRLASNEQFF. The genes are TRBV7-9 and TRBJ2-1; the match to TRBD2 covers 8 bases. Germline V lookup: CDR1 SEHNR, CDR2 FQNEAQ (reference sequence). This CDR3 has 14 amino acids. The V segment lost 4 bases and the J segment 6 bases; nucleotides outside the gene matches: 5. Full variable domain (rest looked up from reference TRBV7-9 and TRBJ2-1): DTGVSQNPRHKITKRGQNVTFRCDPISEHNRLYWYRQTLGQGPEFLTYFQNEAQLEKSRLLSDRFSAERPKGSFSTLEIQRTEQGDSAMYLCASSSRLASNEQFFGPGTRLTVL.

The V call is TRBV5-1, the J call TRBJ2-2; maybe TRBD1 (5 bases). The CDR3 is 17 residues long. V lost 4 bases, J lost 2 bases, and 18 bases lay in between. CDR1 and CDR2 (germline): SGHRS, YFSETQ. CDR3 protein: CASSAGHHLSNTGELFF. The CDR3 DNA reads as TGCGCCAGCAGCGCAGGACACCACTTATCCAACACCGGGGAGCTGTTTTTT.

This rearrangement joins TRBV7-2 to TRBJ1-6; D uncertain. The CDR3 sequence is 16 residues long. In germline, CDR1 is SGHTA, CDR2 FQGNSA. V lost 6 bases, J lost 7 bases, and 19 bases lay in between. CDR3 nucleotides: TGTGCCAGCAGGAAAGGTTTTTTGGGCGTGAATTCACCCCTCCACTTT. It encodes CASRKGFLGVNSPLHF. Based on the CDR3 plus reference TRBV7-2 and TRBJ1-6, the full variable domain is GAGVSQSPSNKVTEKGKDVELRCDPISGHTALYWYRQSLGQGLEFLIYFQGNSAPDKSGLPSDRFSAERTGGSVSTLTIQRTQQEDSAVYLCASRKGFLGVNSPLHFGNGTRLTVT.

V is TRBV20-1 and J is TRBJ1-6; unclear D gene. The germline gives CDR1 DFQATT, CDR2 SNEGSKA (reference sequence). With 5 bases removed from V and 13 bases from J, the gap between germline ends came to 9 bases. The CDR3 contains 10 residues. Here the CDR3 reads CSASDLPLHF. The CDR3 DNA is TGCAGTGCTTCGGACCTGCCCCTCCACTTT.

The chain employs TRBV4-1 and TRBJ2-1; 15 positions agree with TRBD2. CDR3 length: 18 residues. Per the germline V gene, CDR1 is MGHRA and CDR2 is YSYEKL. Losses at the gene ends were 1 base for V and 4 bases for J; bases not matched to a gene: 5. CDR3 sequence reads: CASSQGTSGRGLYNEQFF. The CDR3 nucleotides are TGCGCCAGCAGCCAAGGGACTAGCGGGAGGGGATTATACAATGAGCAGTTCTTC.

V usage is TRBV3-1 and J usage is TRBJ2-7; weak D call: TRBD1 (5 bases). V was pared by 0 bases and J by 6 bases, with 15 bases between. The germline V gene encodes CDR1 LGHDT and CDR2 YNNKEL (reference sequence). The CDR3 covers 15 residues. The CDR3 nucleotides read TGTGCCAGCAGCCAAGACCTGGGGCCTCGCGTCGAGCAGTACTTC. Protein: CASSQDLGPRVEQYF.

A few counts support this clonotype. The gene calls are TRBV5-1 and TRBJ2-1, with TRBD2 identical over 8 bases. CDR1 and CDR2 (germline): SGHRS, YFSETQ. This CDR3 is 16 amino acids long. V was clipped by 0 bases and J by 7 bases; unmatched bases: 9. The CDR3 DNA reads TGCGCCAGCAGCTTGGGGGGGACTAGTCTTGGTAATGAGCAGTTCTTC. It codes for CASSLGGTSLGNEQFF.

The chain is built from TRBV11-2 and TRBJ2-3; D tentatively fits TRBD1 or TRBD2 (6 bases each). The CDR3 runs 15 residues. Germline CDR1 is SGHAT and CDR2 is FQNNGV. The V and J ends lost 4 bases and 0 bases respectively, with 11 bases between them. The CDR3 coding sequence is TGTGCCAGCAGCTCCCGGGGGCCTAGCACAGATACGCAGTATTTT. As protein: CASSSRGPSTDTQYF.

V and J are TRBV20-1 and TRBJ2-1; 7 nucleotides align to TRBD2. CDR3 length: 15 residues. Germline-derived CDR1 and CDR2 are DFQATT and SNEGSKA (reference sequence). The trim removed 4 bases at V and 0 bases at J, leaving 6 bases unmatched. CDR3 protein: CSATGEGNSYNEQFF. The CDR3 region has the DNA TGCAGTGCTACCGGGGAGGGGAACTCCTACAATGAGCAGTTCTTC.

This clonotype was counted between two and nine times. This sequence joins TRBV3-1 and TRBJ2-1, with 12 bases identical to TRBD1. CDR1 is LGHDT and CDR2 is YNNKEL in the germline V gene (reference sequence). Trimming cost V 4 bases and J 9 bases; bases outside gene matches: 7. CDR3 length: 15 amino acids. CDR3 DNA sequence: TGTGCCAGCAGCCCCGCCGGGACAGGGGGCTTTGAGCAGTTCTTC. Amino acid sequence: CASSPAGTGGFEQFF.

In nucleotides, the CDR3 is TGTGCCAGCAGTAGACAGGGCGACTACGAGCAGTACGTC. This translates into CASSRQGDYEQYV. The chain employs TRBV2 and TRBJ2-7, with 7 bases that match TRBD1. Germline values: CDR1 SNHLY, CDR2 FYNNEI. The CDR3 sequence is 13 residues long. V shed 5 bases and J 3 bases; nucleotides not matched to a gene: 4.

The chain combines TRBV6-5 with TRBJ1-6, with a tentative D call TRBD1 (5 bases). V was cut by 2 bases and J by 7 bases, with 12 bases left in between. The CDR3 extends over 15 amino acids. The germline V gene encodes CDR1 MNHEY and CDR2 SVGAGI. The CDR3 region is CASSYLGEGNSPLHF. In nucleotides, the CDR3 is TGTGCCAGCAGTTACCTCGGCGAGGGGAATTCACCCCTCCACTTT.

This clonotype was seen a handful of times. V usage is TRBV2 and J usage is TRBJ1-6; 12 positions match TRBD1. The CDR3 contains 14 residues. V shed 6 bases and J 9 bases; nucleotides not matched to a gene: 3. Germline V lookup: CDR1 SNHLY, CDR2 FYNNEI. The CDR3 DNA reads TGTGCCAGCAGCGGGACAGGGGGCGCTTCACCCCTCCACTTT. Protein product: CASSGTGGASPLHF.

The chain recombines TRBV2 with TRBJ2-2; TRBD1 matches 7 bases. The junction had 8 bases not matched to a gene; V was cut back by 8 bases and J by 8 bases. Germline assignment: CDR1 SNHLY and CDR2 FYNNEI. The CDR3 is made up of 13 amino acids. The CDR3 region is CASLITGAGELFF. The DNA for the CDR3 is TGTGCCAGCCTGATTACAGGGGCAGGGGAGCTGTTTTTT.

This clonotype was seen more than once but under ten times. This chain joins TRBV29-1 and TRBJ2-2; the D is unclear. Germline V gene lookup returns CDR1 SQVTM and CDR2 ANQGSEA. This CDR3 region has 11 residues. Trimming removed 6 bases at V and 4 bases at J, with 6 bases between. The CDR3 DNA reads TGCAGCGTGAGCTCCACCGGGGAGCTGTTTTTT. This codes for CSVSSTGELFF.

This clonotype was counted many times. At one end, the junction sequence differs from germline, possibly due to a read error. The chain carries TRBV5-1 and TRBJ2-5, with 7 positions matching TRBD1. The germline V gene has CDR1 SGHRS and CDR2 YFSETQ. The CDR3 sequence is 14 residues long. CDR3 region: CASSPGQPQETQYF. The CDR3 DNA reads TGTGCCAGCAGTCCGGGACAGCCACAAGAGACCCAGTACTTC.

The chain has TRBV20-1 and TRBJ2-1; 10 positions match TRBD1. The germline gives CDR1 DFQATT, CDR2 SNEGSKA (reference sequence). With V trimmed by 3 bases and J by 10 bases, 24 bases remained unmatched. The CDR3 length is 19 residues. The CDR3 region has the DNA TGCAGTGCTAGGCACCCCCCGGGACAGGGGAAAAAGGGGAGCAACGAGCAGTTCTTC. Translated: CSARHPPGQGKKGSNEQFF.

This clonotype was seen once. CDR3 bases: TGCAGTGCTAGAGATGGGGGACTAGCCAACATTCAGTACTTC. Its protein product is CSARDGGLANIQYF. The genes are TRBV20-1 and TRBJ2-4, with 9 bases matching TRBD2. CDR1 is DFQATT, CDR2 SNEGSKA, per germline (reference sequence). V lost 0 bases, J lost 7 bases, and 4 bases stayed unmatched. The CDR3 has 14 amino acids.

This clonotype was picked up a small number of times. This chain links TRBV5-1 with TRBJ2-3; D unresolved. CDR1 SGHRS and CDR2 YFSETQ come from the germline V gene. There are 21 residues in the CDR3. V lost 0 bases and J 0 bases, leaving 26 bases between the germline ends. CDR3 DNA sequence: TGCGCCAGCAGCTTGGCCGAGGACGGGCGAGGCTACAGATCCAGCACAGATACGCAGTATTTT. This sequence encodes CASSLAEDGRGYRSSTDTQYF.

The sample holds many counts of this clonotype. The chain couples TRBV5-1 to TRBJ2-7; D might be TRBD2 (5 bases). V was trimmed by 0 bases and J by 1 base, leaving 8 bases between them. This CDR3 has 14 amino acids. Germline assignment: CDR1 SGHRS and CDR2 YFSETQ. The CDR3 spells CASSLDGGSYEQYF. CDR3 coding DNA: TGCGCCAGCAGCTTGGATGGCGGGTCCTACGAGCAGTACTTC.

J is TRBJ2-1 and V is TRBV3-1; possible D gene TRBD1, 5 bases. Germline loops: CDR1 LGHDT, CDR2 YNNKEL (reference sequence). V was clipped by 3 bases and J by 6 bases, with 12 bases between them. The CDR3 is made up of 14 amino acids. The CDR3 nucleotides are TGTGCCAGCAGCCATAGGGCAGGGCGCAATGAGCAGTTCTTC. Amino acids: CASSHRAGRNEQFF.

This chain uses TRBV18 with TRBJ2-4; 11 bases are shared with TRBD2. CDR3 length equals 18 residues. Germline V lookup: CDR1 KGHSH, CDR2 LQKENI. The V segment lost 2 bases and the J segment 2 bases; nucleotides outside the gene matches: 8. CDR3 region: CASSPRPASGGSKNIQYF. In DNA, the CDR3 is TGTGCCAGCTCACCAAGGCCAGCTAGCGGGGGGTCCAAAAACATTCAGTACTTC.

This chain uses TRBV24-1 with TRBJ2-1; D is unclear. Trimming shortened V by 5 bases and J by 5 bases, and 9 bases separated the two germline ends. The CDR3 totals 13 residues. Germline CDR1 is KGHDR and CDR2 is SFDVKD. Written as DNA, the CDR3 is TGTGCCACCAGTGCAGGCTCGAACAATGAGCAGTTCTTC. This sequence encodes CATSAGSNNEQFF.

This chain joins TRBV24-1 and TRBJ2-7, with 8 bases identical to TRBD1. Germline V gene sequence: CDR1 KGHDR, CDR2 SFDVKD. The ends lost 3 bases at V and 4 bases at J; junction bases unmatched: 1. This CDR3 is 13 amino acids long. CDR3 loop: CATSDGQGYEQYF. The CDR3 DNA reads TGTGCCACCAGTGATGGACAGGGTTACGAGCAGTACTTC.

The CDR3 DNA reads as TGTGCCAGCAGCCTCCTCTGGGACAGGGGAAGCGGGGAGCTGTTTTTT. This sequence encodes CASSLLWDRGSGELFF. The gene calls are TRBV13 and TRBJ2-2; 10 bases align to TRBD1. This CDR3 is 16 amino acids long. Germline V gene sequence: CDR1 PRHDT, CDR2 FYEKMQ (reference sequence). Trimming removed 5 bases from V and 7 bases from J; junction bases left unmatched: 10. Full variable domain (outside the CDR3, taken from reference TRBV13 and TRBJ2-2): AAGVIQSPRHLIKEKRETATLKCYPIPRHDTVYWYQQGPGQDPQFLISFYEKMQSDKGSIPDRFSAQQFSDYHSELNMSSLELGDSALYFCASSLLWDRGSGELFFGEGSRLTVL.

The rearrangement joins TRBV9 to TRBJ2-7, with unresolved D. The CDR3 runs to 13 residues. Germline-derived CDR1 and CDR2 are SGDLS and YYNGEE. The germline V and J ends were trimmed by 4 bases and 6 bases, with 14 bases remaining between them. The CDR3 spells CASSSSFLSEQYF. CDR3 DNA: TGTGCCAGCAGCTCTTCCTTCCTTTCCGAGCAGTACTTC.

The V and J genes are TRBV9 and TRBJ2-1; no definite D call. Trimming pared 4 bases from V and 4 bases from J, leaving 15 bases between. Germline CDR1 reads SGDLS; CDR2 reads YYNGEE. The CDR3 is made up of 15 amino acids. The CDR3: CASSPREVGYNEQFF. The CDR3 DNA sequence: TGTGCCAGCAGCCCGCGTGAGGTGGGGTACAATGAGCAGTTCTTC.